This T cell receptor (beta chain) was recovered during a study of cytomegalovirus exposure and HLA in healthy donors. Libraries were prepared by immunoSEQ multiplex PCR; TCRdb keeps only in-frame clonotypes and omits some of them. The table has 250,000 or so clones, approximately 90% seen once. A note on this clone: What it recognizes is unknown.

The CDR3 consists of 14 residues. Per germline, CDR1 SEHNR and CDR2 FQNEAQ (reference sequence). Trimming cost V 1 base and J 7 bases; bases outside gene matches: 3. General study results and limits: The listing of roughly 160 TCR beta chains classed them as cytomegalovirus-associated.

The source material was PBMCs. This chain links TRBV7-9 with TRBJ1-4, with 7 bases that match TRBD1. This receptor was obtained from a man younger than 30 in good health and CMV-seronegative. CDR3 nucleotides: TGTGCCAGCAGCTTAGGACAGGGAGGTGAAAAACTGTTTTTT. Translated, it gives CASSLGQGGEKLFF.